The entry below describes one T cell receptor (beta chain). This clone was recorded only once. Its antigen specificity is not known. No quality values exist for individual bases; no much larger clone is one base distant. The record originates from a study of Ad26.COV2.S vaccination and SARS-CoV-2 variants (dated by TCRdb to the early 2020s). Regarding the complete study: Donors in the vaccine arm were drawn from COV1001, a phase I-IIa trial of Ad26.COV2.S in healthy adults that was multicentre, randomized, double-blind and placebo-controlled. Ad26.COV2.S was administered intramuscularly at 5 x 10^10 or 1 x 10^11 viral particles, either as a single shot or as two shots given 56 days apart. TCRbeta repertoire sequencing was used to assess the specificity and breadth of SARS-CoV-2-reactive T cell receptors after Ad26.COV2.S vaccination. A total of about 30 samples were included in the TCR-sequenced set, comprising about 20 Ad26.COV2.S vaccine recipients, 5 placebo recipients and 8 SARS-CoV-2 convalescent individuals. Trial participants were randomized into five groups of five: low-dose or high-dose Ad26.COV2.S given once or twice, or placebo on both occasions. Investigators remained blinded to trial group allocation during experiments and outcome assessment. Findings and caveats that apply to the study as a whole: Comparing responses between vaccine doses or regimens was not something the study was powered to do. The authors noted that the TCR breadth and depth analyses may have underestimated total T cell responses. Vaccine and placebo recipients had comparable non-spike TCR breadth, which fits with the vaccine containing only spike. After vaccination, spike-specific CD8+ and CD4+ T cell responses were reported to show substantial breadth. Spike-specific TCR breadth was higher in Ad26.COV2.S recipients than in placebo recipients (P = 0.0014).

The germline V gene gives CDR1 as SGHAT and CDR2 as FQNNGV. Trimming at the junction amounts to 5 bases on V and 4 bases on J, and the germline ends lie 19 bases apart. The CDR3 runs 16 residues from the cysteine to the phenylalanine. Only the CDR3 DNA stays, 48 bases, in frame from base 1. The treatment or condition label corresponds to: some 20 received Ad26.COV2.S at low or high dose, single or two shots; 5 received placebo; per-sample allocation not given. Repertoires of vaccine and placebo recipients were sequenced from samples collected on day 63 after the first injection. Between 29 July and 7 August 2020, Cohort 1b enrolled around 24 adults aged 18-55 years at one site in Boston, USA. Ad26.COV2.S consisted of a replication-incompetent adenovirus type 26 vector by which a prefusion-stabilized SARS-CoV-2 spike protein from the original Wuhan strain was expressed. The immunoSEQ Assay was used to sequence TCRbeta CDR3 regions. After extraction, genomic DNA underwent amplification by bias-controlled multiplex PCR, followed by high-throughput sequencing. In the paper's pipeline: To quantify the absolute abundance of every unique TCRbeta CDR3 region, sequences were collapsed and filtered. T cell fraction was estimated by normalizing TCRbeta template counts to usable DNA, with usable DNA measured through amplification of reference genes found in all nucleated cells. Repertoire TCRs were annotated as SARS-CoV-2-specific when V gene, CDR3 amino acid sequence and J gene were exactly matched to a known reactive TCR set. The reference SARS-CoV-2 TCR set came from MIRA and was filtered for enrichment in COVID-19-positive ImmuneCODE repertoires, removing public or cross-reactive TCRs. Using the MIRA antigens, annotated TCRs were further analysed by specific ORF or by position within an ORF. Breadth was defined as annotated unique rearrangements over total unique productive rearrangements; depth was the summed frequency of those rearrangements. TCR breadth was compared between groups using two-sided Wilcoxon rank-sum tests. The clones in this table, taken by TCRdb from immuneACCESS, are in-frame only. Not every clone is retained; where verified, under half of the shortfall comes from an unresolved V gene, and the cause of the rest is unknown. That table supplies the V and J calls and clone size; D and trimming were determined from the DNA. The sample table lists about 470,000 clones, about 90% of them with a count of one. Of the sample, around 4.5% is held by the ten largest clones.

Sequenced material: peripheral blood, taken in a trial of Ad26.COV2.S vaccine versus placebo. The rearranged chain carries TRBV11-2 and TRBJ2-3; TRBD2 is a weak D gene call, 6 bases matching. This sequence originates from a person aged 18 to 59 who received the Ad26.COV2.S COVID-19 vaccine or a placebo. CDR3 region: CASSAFPRGDADTQYF. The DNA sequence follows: TGTGCCAGCAGCGCCTTCCCGCGGGGTGATGCAGATACGCAGTATTTT.